These T cell receptor beta chains were read from a single sample in a study of blood T cell repertoires in COVID-19. TCRdb keeps only in-frame clones here, not all; method: immunoSEQ multiplex PCR. The sample comprises about 480,000 clones, about 89% of which are singletons, and around 4.5% rests with the top ten. Specimen: peripheral blood. These receptors all come from a woman aged 25 to 39 with acute or convalescent COVID-19. CDR3s leave out the opening cysteine and the closing phenylalanine or tryptophan. Clone size appears in some rows only: once, few, many, or a class for an expanded clone.

- TRBV18 ASSPDRLTYEQY
- TRBV7-2 ASSSSQRTVINEKLF
- TRBV5-1 ASSLGLGRGREKLF
- TRBV7-2 ASSLAGTSGGNTQY
- TRBV7-2 ASSRSGRENEKLF
- TRBV7-8 ASSLVQGSGELF
- TRBV4-1 ASSQEVGAGPDTQY
few TRBV19 ASSRYQASNYEQY
- TRBV4-1 ASSQGRTAGNAKNIQY
- TRBV9 ASSVADTEAF
- TRBV2 ASSSELGGNQPQH
- TRBV4-1 ASSQDLSTDTQY
- TRBV11-2 ASSILPGGSANTGELF
- TRBV7-9 ASTQGTVETQY
few TRBV3-1/TRBV3-2 ASRLHGEQETQY
- TRBV5-1 ASSLETGVTDTQY
few TRBV2 ASRSSSGTGELF
once TRBV9 ASSARGQGAEGYT
- TRBV11-3 ASSLVNNEQF
- TRBV30 AWSRSFDYGYT
- TRBV24-1 ATSNPGQFTDTQY
once TRBV20-1 SASGFYGYT
- TRBV6-5 ASSSDGGLQETQY
- TRBV5-4 ASSLERVNTEAF
- TRBV7-9 ASSPGLAGGADTQY
- TRBV6-5 ASSSQTGGWETQY
- TRBV15 ATSSTQGLPHNEQF
- TRBV19 ASSTPGTGWDEQF
once TRBV24-1 AIGQGSNEQF
- TRBV9 ASSPRIGGGTEAF
- TRBV7-2 ASSSVRASGLNEQF
- TRBV9 ASGSAYEQY
once TRBV19 ASESHRGLGNQPQH
- TRBV7-9 ASSLGQKPTYT
- TRBV2 ASGVGGPQETQY
- TRBV3-1/TRBV3-2 ASSKKGGPGEQF